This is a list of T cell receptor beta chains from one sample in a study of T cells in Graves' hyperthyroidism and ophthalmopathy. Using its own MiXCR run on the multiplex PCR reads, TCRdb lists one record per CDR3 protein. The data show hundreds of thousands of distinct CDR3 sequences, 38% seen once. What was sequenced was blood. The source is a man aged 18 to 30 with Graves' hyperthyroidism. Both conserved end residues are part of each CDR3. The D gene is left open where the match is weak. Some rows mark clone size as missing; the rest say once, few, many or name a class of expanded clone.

cdr3_aa: CASSQDRGFTEAFF; cdr3_nt: TGTGCCAGCAGCCAAGATCGGGGTTTCACAGAAGCTTTCTTT; clone_size: NA; d_call: NA; j_call: TRBJ1-1; v_call: TRBV7-9
cdr3_aa: CASSSRDRVGTEAFF; cdr3_nt: TGTGCCAGCAGCTCACGGGACAGGGTAGGAACTGAAGCTTTCTTT; clone_size: NA; d_call: TRBD1; j_call: TRBJ1-1; v_call: TRBV7-9
cdr3_aa: CASSHQGRETGELFF; cdr3_nt: TGTGCCAGTAGTCACCAGGGCCGAGAGACCGGGGAGCTGTTTTTT; clone_size: NA; d_call: NA; j_call: TRBJ2-2; v_call: TRBV19
cdr3_aa: CASSPQGLAGEQHF; cdr3_nt: TGTGCCAGCAGCCCTCAAGGACTAGCAGGCGAGCAGCACTTC; clone_size: NA; d_call: TRBD2; j_call: TRBJ2-7; v_call: TRBV7-8
cdr3_aa: CASSLSHQTDLGYTF; cdr3_nt: TGTGCCAGCAGCTTAAGCCATCAGACAGACCTTGGCTACACCTTC; clone_size: NA; d_call: NA; j_call: TRBJ1-2; v_call: TRBV5-5
cdr3_aa: CASSITGGSSGANVLTF; cdr3_nt: TGTGCCAGTAGTATTACAGGGGGGAGCTCTGGGGCCAACGTCCTGACTTTC; clone_size: NA; d_call: TRBD1; j_call: TRBJ2-6; v_call: TRBV19
cdr3_aa: CASSIRDRGDYGYTF; cdr3_nt: TGTGCCAGCAGTATCCGGGACAGAGGCGACTATGGCTACACCTTC; clone_size: few; d_call: TRBD1; j_call: TRBJ1-2; v_call: TRBV12-3/TRBV12-4
cdr3_aa: CASRAGGPAHEQYF; cdr3_nt: TGTGCCAGCAGAGCGGGAGGGCCTGCCCACGAGCAGTACTTC; clone_size: many; d_call: TRBD2; j_call: TRBJ2-7; v_call: TRBV25-1
cdr3_aa: CSARDRRGGYTF; cdr3_nt: TGCAGTGCTAGAGATCGGAGGGGCGGCTACACCTTC; clone_size: many; d_call: NA; j_call: TRBJ1-2; v_call: TRBV20-1
cdr3_aa: CASSKRRGGENTEAFF; cdr3_nt: TGTGCCAGCAGCAAACGCCGGGGGGGGGAGAACACTGAAGCTTTCTTT; clone_size: few; d_call: NA; j_call: TRBJ1-1; v_call: TRBV9
cdr3_aa: CASSQPYRGRSHEQYF; cdr3_nt: TGCGCCAGCAGCCAACCCTACCGCGGTAGAAGCCACGAGCAGTACTTC; clone_size: NA; d_call: NA; j_call: TRBJ2-7; v_call: TRBV11-2
cdr3_aa: CASRNSPGLSYEQYF; cdr3_nt: TGCGCCAGCCGTAACTCTCCGGGACTATCCTACGAGCAGTACTTC; clone_size: NA; d_call: TRBD2; j_call: TRBJ2-7; v_call: TRBV10-2
cdr3_aa: CASTTGLDGANVLTF; cdr3_nt: TGTGCCAGTACCACAGGTCTTGATGGGGCCAACGTCCTGACTTTC; clone_size: NA; d_call: NA; j_call: TRBJ2-6; v_call: TRBV19
cdr3_aa: CASSLRQGTYGYTF; cdr3_nt: TGTGCCAGCAGCTTACGACAGGGAACCTATGGCTACACCTTC; clone_size: many; d_call: TRBD1; j_call: TRBJ1-2; v_call: TRBV13
cdr3_aa: CSVPGPFF; cdr3_nt: TGCAGCGTGCCAGGGCCGTTCTTT; clone_size: NA; d_call: NA; j_call: TRBJ1-1; v_call: TRBV29-1
cdr3_aa: CSATAAYEQYF; cdr3_nt: TGCAGTGCTACAGCAGCCTACGAGCAGTACTTC; clone_size: NA; d_call: NA; j_call: TRBJ2-7; v_call: TRBV20-1
cdr3_aa: CASLGQFTEAFF; cdr3_nt: TGTGCCAGCTTAGGTCAGTTCACTGAAGCTTTCTTT; clone_size: NA; d_call: NA; j_call: TRBJ1-1; v_call: TRBV9
cdr3_aa: CASSGPTGLNSPLHF; cdr3_nt: TGTGCCAGCAGCGGACCAACAGGGCTGAATTCACCCCTCCACTTT; clone_size: many; d_call: NA; j_call: TRBJ1-6; v_call: TRBV9
cdr3_aa: CASSATGLNEKLFF; cdr3_nt: TGTGCCAGCAGCGCTACAGGGCTTAATGAAAAACTGTTTTTT; clone_size: many; d_call: NA; j_call: TRBJ1-4; v_call: TRBV2
cdr3_aa: CASRDPGLSYEQYF; cdr3_nt: TGTGCCAGCAGGGACCCGGGACTCTCCTACGAGCAGTACTTC; clone_size: few; d_call: NA; j_call: TRBJ2-7; v_call: TRBV7-9
cdr3_aa: CASSLATLDRDLGGYTF; cdr3_nt: TGTGCCAGCAGCTTAGCAACTCTCGACAGGGATCTTGGCGGCTACACCTTC; clone_size: few; d_call: TRBD1; j_call: TRBJ1-2; v_call: TRBV7-9
cdr3_aa: CSANGGATTEAFF; cdr3_nt: TGCAGTGCTAATGGGGGCGCGACTACTGAAGCTTTCTTT; clone_size: NA; d_call: NA; j_call: TRBJ1-1; v_call: TRBV20-1
cdr3_aa: CASSHDRVGDEKLFF; cdr3_nt: TGTGCCAGCAGCCACGACAGGGTCGGGGATGAAAAACTGTTTTTT; clone_size: few; d_call: TRBD1; j_call: TRBJ1-4; v_call: TRBV7-8
cdr3_aa: CASSSTSGGGNEQFF; cdr3_nt: TGTGCCAGCAGTTCGACTAGCGGGGGGGGTAATGAGCAGTTCTTC; clone_size: NA; d_call: TRBD2; j_call: TRBJ2-1; v_call: TRBV2
cdr3_aa: CSAWDSGGYTF; cdr3_nt: TGCAGTGCTTGGGACAGTGGAGGCTACACCTTC; clone_size: NA; d_call: TRBD1; j_call: TRBJ1-2; v_call: TRBV20-1
cdr3_aa: CASSSTGTANYGYTF; cdr3_nt: TGTGCCAGCAGCTCGACAGGGACCGCTAACTATGGCTACACCTTC; clone_size: few; d_call: TRBD1; j_call: TRBJ1-2; v_call: TRBV7-2
cdr3_aa: CASKAGVDETQYF; cdr3_nt: TGTGCCAGCAAAGCGGGGGTAGATGAGACCCAGTACTTC; clone_size: many; d_call: TRBD2; j_call: TRBJ2-5; v_call: TRBV7-9
cdr3_aa: CASSFLAGGPMETQYF; cdr3_nt: TGCGCCAGCAGCTTCTTAGCGGGAGGGCCGATGGAGACCCAGTACTTC; clone_size: few; d_call: TRBD2; j_call: TRBJ2-5; v_call: TRBV5-1
cdr3_aa: CASSLRVANVLTF; cdr3_nt: TGTGCCAGCAGCTTAAGGGTGGCCAACGTCCTGACTTTC; clone_size: NA; d_call: NA; j_call: TRBJ2-6; v_call: TRBV7-2
cdr3_aa: CASSVEAFF; cdr3_nt: TGCGCCAGCAGCGTTGAAGCTTTCTTT; clone_size: many; d_call: NA; j_call: TRBJ1-1; v_call: TRBV10-2
cdr3_aa: CASRGLGPNEKLFF; cdr3_nt: TGTGCCAGCAGGGGCCTCGGCCCTAATGAAAAACTGTTTTTT; clone_size: NA; d_call: NA; j_call: TRBJ1-4; v_call: TRBV25-1
cdr3_aa: CASSLERREWTQYF; cdr3_nt: TGTGCCAGCAGCTTAGAGAGGAGGGAATGGACCCAGTACTTC; clone_size: NA; d_call: NA; j_call: TRBJ2-5; v_call: TRBV7-4
cdr3_aa: CASSLPGGQETQYF; cdr3_nt: TGTGCCAGCAGTTTACCCGGGGGACAAGAGACCCAGTACTTC; clone_size: few; d_call: NA; j_call: TRBJ2-5; v_call: TRBV12-3/TRBV12-4